Listed below are T cell receptor beta chains from one sample, sequenced in a study of T cells in Graves' hyperthyroidism and ophthalmopathy. TCRdb re-analysed the multiplex PCR reads in MiXCR, keeping a single row per CDR3 protein. The sample consists of 650,000 to 850,000 distinct CDR3 sequences, roughly a sixth of them appearing once. The sequencing input was blood. These receptors all stem from a woman in her fifties or sixties with Graves' hyperthyroidism that later progressed to Graves' ophthalmopathy. CDR3s include the opening cysteine and the closing phenylalanine or tryptophan. Each record gives: J gene, clone size, V gene, CDR3 length, CDR3 protein. Clone size is stated in some rows and not others, as once, few, many or a class when expanded.

J gene: TRBJ1-2; clone size: many; V gene: TRBV3-1; CDR3 length: 12; CDR3 protein: CASSLQDYGYTF
J gene: TRBJ2-3; clone size: many; V gene: TRBV11-3; CDR3 length: 15; CDR3 protein: CASTPGQGATDTQYF
J gene: TRBJ2-5; clone size: many; V gene: TRBV7-6; CDR3 length: 15; CDR3 protein: CASSYPGVAEETQYF
J gene: TRBJ1-2; clone size: many; V gene: TRBV5-8; CDR3 length: 14; CDR3 protein: CASSFFVNHYGYTF
J gene: TRBJ1-1; clone size: many; V gene: TRBV5-1; CDR3 length: 15; CDR3 protein: CASSLDTRVGTEAFF
J gene: TRBJ2-1; clone size: few; V gene: TRBV6-2/TRBV6-3; CDR3 length: 15; CDR3 protein: CASRDGRSSYNEQFF
J gene: TRBJ1-1; clone size: NA; V gene: TRBV10-2; CDR3 length: 13; CDR3 protein: CASSGDSNTEAFF
J gene: TRBJ1-1; clone size: many; V gene: TRBV5-6; CDR3 length: 15; CDR3 protein: CASSGGVVWGTEAFF
J gene: TRBJ2-1; clone size: few; V gene: TRBV29-1; CDR3 length: 13; CDR3 protein: CSASSGGLNEQFF
J gene: TRBJ2-3; clone size: many; V gene: TRBV12-3/TRBV12-4; CDR3 length: 16; CDR3 protein: CASSYGRDRVTDTQYF
J gene: TRBJ1-2; clone size: NA; V gene: TRBV25-1; CDR3 length: 15; CDR3 protein: CASSEPGTGHYGYTF
J gene: TRBJ1-1; clone size: many; V gene: TRBV5-1; CDR3 length: 14; CDR3 protein: CASSHPGQGHEAFF
J gene: TRBJ1-3; clone size: few; V gene: TRBV7-9; CDR3 length: 18; CDR3 protein: CASSSQLGWGSSGNTIYF
J gene: TRBJ2-2; clone size: few; V gene: TRBV5-5; CDR3 length: 16; CDR3 protein: CASSLIPNRDTGELFF
J gene: TRBJ2-4; clone size: NA; V gene: TRBV7-9; CDR3 length: 12; CDR3 protein: CASSFQGNIQYF
J gene: TRBJ2-3; clone size: many; V gene: TRBV20-1; CDR3 length: 11; CDR3 protein: CSASPTDTQYF
J gene: TRBJ2-7; clone size: many; V gene: TRBV5-1; CDR3 length: 15; CDR3 protein: CASSYGQGSSYEQYF
J gene: TRBJ1-3; clone size: NA; V gene: TRBV19; CDR3 length: 15; CDR3 protein: CASSIGVHSGNTIYF
J gene: TRBJ2-5; clone size: few; V gene: TRBV10-1; CDR3 length: 14; CDR3 protein: CASSERRGRETQYF
J gene: TRBJ2-7; clone size: many; V gene: TRBV5-1; CDR3 length: 13; CDR3 protein: CASRRRGLEEQYF
J gene: TRBJ2-3; clone size: NA; V gene: TRBV10-3; CDR3 length: 16; CDR3 protein: CAISLTGGLSTDTQYF
J gene: TRBJ2-5; clone size: NA; V gene: TRBV12-3/TRBV12-4; CDR3 length: 18; CDR3 protein: CASSLDLMGQDYQETQYF
J gene: TRBJ2-5; clone size: few; V gene: TRBV29-1; CDR3 length: 12; CDR3 protein: CSVRDSKETQYF
J gene: TRBJ2-1; clone size: few; V gene: TRBV5-1; CDR3 length: 14; CDR3 protein: CASSPSWNYNEQFF
J gene: TRBJ2-2; clone size: many; V gene: TRBV13; CDR3 length: 14; CDR3 protein: CASSWDRNTGELFF
J gene: TRBJ1-1; clone size: NA; V gene: TRBV6-2/TRBV6-3; CDR3 length: 16; CDR3 protein: CASRKIRGHPNAEAFF
J gene: TRBJ2-1; clone size: many; V gene: TRBV6-5; CDR3 length: 14; CDR3 protein: CASSYSGGDNEQFF
J gene: TRBJ2-2; clone size: NA; V gene: TRBV5-1; CDR3 length: 15; CDR3 protein: CASIWGGGNTGELFF
J gene: TRBJ1-2; clone size: many; V gene: TRBV10-3; CDR3 length: 14; CDR3 protein: CAISESGSAYGYTF
J gene: TRBJ1-6; clone size: few; V gene: TRBV7-6; CDR3 length: 16; CDR3 protein: CASSLRTSGYNSPLHF
J gene: TRBJ2-7; clone size: few; V gene: TRBV15; CDR3 length: 14; CDR3 protein: CATSREGSSYEQYF
J gene: TRBJ2-1; clone size: few; V gene: TRBV14; CDR3 length: 15; CDR3 protein: CASSQLAGGGNEQFF
J gene: TRBJ1-1; clone size: NA; V gene: TRBV6-8; CDR3 length: 17; CDR3 protein: CASRAAVDSRMNTEAFF
J gene: TRBJ1-2; clone size: many; V gene: TRBV12-3/TRBV12-4; CDR3 length: 14; CDR3 protein: CASSLDIRGYGYTF
J gene: TRBJ1-5; clone size: NA; V gene: TRBV5-6; CDR3 length: 15; CDR3 protein: CASSWRAEHPQPQHF
J gene: TRBJ2-1; clone size: once; V gene: TRBV19; CDR3 length: 14; CDR3 protein: CASSIQGTYTAQFF
J gene: TRBJ1-1; clone size: NA; V gene: TRBV6-2/TRBV6-3; CDR3 length: 18; CDR3 protein: CASSYSISSGPGNTEAFF
J gene: TRBJ2-1; clone size: NA; V gene: TRBV18; CDR3 length: 17; CDR3 protein: CASSPPGKVQLFNEQFF
J gene: TRBJ1-2; clone size: NA; V gene: TRBV15; CDR3 length: 15; CDR3 protein: CATSRTGQPHYGYTF
J gene: TRBJ1-1; clone size: few; V gene: TRBV7-9; CDR3 length: 12; CDR3 protein: CASRNRGTEAFF